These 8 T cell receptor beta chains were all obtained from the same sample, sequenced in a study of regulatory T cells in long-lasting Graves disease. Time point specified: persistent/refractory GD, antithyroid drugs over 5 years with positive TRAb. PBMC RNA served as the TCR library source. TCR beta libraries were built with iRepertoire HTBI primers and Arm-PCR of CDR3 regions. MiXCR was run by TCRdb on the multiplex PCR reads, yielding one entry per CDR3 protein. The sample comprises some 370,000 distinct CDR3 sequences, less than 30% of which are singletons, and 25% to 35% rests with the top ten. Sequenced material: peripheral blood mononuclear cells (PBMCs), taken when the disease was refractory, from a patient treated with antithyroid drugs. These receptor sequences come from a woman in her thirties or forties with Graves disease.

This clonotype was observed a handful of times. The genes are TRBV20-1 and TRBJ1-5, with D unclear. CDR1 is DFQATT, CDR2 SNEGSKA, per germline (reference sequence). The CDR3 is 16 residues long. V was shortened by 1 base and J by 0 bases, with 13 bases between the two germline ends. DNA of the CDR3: TGCAGTGCTAGAGCGTGGGCAGATCCTAGCAATCAGCCCCAGCATTTT. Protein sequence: CSARAWADPSNQPQHF.

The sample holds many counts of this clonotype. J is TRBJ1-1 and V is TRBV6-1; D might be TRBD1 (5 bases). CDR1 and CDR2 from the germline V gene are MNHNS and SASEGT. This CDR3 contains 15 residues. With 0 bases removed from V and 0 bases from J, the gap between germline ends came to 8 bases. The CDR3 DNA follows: TGTGCCAGCAGTGAAGCAGGGGCCTTGAACACTGAAGCTTTCTTT. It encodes CASSEAGALNTEAFF.

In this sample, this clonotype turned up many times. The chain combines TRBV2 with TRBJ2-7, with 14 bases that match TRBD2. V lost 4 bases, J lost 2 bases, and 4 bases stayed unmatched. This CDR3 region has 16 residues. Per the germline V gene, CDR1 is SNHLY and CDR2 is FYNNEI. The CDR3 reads CASSGPTSGRAYEQYF. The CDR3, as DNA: TGTGCCAGCAGTGGCCCGACTAGCGGGAGGGCCTACGAGCAGTACTTC.

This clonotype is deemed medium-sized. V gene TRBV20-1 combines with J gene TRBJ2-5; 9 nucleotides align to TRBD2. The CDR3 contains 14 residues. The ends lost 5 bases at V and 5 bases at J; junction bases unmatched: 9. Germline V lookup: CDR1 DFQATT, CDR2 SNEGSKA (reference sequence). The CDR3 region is CSAEVAGVRETQYF. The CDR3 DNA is TGCAGTGCTGAAGTAGCGGGAGTCAGGGAGACCCAGTACTTC.

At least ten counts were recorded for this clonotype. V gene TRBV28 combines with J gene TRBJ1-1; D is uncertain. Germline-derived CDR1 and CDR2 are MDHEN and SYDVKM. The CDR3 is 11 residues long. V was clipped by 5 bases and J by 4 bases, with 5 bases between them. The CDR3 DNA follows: TGTGCCAGCAGTACGACCACTGAAGCTTTCTTT. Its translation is CASSTTTEAFF. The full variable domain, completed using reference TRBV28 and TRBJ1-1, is DVKVTQSSRYLVKRTGEKVFLECVQDMDHENMFWYRQDPGLGLRLIYFSYDVKMKEKGDIPEGYSVSREKKERFSLILESASTNQTSMYLCASSTTTEAFFGQGTRLTVV.

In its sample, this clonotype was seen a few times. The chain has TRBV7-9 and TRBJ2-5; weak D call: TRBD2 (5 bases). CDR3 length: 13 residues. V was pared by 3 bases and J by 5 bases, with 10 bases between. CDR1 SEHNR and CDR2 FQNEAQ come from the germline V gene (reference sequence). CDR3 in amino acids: CASSFWSGETQYF. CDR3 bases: TGTGCCAGCAGCTTTTGGTCGGGGGAGACCCAGTACTTC.

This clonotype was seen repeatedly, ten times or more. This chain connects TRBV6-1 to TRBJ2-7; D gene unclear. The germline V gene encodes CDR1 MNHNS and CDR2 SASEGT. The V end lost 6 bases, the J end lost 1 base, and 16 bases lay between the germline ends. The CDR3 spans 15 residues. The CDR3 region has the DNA TGTGCCAGCAGGCCTGGAGTAGCAAAATCCTACGAGCAGTACTTC. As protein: CASRPGVAKSYEQYF.

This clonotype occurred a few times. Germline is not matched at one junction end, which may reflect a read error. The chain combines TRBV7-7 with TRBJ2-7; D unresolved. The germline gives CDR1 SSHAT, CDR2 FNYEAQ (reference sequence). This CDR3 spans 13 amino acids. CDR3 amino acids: CASSSQDGLEQYF. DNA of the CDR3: TGTGCTAGCAGCTCTCAGGACGGCCTCGAGCAGTACTTC.